The 8 T cell receptor beta chains in this list originate from one sample, sequenced in a study of metastatic and nonmetastatic thyroid tumors. With MiXCR, TCRdb called clones anew from the PCR reads. The table shows 15,000 to 20,000 clones, with 29% occurring only once. Ahead of thyroid surgery, no patient had received treatment of any kind. Sequencing was done on a sample of tumor tissue. These receptors came from a male donor with papillary thyroid cancer or a benign thyroid nodule (not recorded which). Some clones in this sample may be carry-over from other donors' samples.

This clone came up many times. V gene TRBV10-1 combines with J gene TRBJ2-7; D unclear. CDR3 length equals 13 residues. V was shortened by 4 bases and J by 2 bases, with 9 bases between the two germline ends. Germline V gene lookup returns CDR1 WNHNN and CDR2 SYGVQD (reference sequence). The CDR3, as DNA: TGCGCCAGCAGTGGGGCTTTACCCTACGAGCAGTACTTC. Translation: CASSGALPYEQYF.

This clone was detected a few times. The chain's CDR3 is CASISFPAFSGNTIYF. Here the CDR3 DNA reads TGTGCCAGCATTTCTTTCCCGGCATTCTCTGGAAACACCATATATTTT. The chain carries TRBV28 and TRBJ1-3, with D hard to call. The CDR3 runs to 16 residues. Germline CDR1 and CDR2: MDHEN and SYDVKM. The V and J ends lost 7 bases and 0 bases respectively, with 16 bases between them.

At least ten counts were recorded for this clone. The chain recombines TRBV9 with TRBJ1-3, with D unclear. The CDR3 runs to 13 residues. Germline V gene lookup returns CDR1 SGDLS and CDR2 YYNGEE. The CDR3 bases are TGTGGAAGTGCGAGGAGTTCGGGAAACACCATATATTTT. Translation gives CGSARSSGNTIYF. Looking up the rest from reference TRBV9 and TRBJ1-3 gives the full variable domain: DSGVTQTPKHLITATGQRVTLRCSPRSGDLSVYWYQQSLDQGLQFLIQYYNGEERAKGNILERFSAQQFPDLHSELNLSSLELGDSALYFCGSARSSGNTIYFGEGSWLTVV.

The V call is TRBV20-1, the J call TRBJ1-1; D perhaps matches TRBD1 (6 bases). The CDR3 covers 16 residues. Trimming pared 1 base from V and 3 bases from J, leaving 18 bases between. Germline V lookup: CDR1 DFQATT, CDR2 SNEGSKA (reference sequence). CDR3 bases: TGCAGTGCTAGAGTAGGGGGGTCAGGGGTGGACACTGAAGCTTTCTTT. It specifies CSARVGGSGVDTEAFF.

CDR3 sequence reads: CASSRHSSYEQYF. The CDR3 nucleotides are TGCGCCAGCAGTAGGCACAGCTCCTACGAGCAGTACTTC. The rearrangement joins TRBV5-1 to TRBJ2-7, with no clear D. The V end lost 5 bases, the J end lost 0 bases, and 9 bases lay between the germline ends. This CDR3 has 13 residues. CDR1 and CDR2 from the germline V gene are SGHRS and YFSETQ.

This clone has more than one count but fewer than ten. This chain joins TRBV20-1 and TRBJ1-2; D ambiguous. Germline CDR1 reads DFQATT; CDR2 reads SNEGSKA (reference sequence). The CDR3 contains 14 residues. V lost 0 bases and J lost 2, with 10 bases in between. The CDR3 coding sequence is TGCAGTGCTAGAGATCCAGTGCGAAACTATGGCTACACCTTC. This encodes CSARDPVRNYGYTF.

This clone appeared many times. The chain joins TRBV18 to TRBJ1-1; D gene unclear. Trimming removed 3 bases at V and 0 bases at J, with 5 bases between. From germline, CDR1 is KGHSH and CDR2 LQKENI. This CDR3 region has 13 residues. DNA for the CDR3: TGTGCCAGCTCACCGCAATTGAACACTGAAGCTTTCTTT. Its translation is CASSPQLNTEAFF. Filled out from reference TRBV18 and TRBJ1-1, the complete variable domain reads NAGVMQNPRHLVRRRGQEARLRCSPMKGHSHVYWYRQLPEEGLKFMVYLQKENIIDESGMPKERFSAEFPKEGPSILRIQQVVRGDSAAYFCASSPQLNTEAFFGQGTRLTVV.

This clone was counted only a few times. V is TRBV25-1 and J is TRBJ1-2, with 8 nucleotides matching TRBD1. The CDR3 is 15 residues long. V was clipped by 2 bases and J by 2 bases; unmatched bases: 4. The germline CDR1 and CDR2 sequences are MGHDK and SYGVNS. The CDR3 sequence: CASSEGGTGNYGYTF. The CDR3 nucleotides are TGTGCCAGCAGTGAAGGTGGGACAGGCAACTATGGCTACACCTTC.